This T cell receptor beta chain is from a study of T cell repertoires in cytomegalovirus infection. Study information: Public TCR beta signatures marked donors with CMV infection and the matching HLA. The study's findings and limits: HLA-C-restricted CMV clonotypes gave the most frequent clonotype in two of eight donors. Using cumulative public TCR beta family frequency, the authors identified those who carried CMV together with the relevant HLA.

TCRdb reprocessed the reads with MiXCR, giving one entry per CDR3 protein. The profile covers roughly 300,000 distinct CDR3 sequences, with about 26% appearing a single time and about 14% taken by the ten largest. On this clonotype itself: Its antigen remains unknown.

CDR1 and CDR2 from the germline V gene are SGHVT and SQSDAQ. Trimming removed 10 bases at V and 5 bases at J, with 15 bases between. The CDR3 spans 13 residues. Material: PBMCs. The TCR sequence derives from a human donor in good health (CMV status not recorded). Some clones in this sample may be carry-over from other donors' samples. V gene TRBV7-4 combines with J gene TRBJ1-5, with a weak D call TRBD1 (5 bases). CDR3 DNA sequence: TGTGCCACCGGGGACGGGATCGATCAGCCCCAGCATTTT. Its protein is CATGDGIDQPQHF. Full variable domain (missing parts from reference TRBV7-4 and TRBJ1-5): GAGVSQSPRYKVAKRGRDVALRCDSISGHVTLYWYRQTLGQGSEVLTYSQSDAQRDKSGRPSGRFSAERPERSVSTLKIQRTEQGDSAVYLCATGDGIDQPQHFGDGTRLSIL.